This T cell receptor beta chain was profiled in a study of response to subunit inactivated influenza vaccine. General study findings and limits: Authors suggested few new T cells are recruited by each seasonal influenza vaccination.

A word on this clonotype: The antigen is not known.

MiXCR was run by TCRdb on the RT-PCR reads, yielding one entry per CDR3 protein. Of hundreds of thousands of distinct CDR3 sequences in the sample, approximately 15% were seen once. Looked up from germline, CDR1 is SNHLY and CDR2 is FYNNEI. J gave up 1 base and V 2 bases, and 3 bases lay outside the gene matches. The CDR3 extends over 15 amino acids. This chain joins TRBV2 and TRBJ2-7; 9 positions agree with TRBD1. The sequence was collected from a man aged 50 to 60 who received an inactivated influenza vaccine. The material was PBMCs from blood, obtained roughly 15 days before vaccination. CDR3 amino acids: CASSESGTGSYEQYF. The DNA of the CDR3 is TGTGCCAGCAGTGAATCAGGGACAGGGTCCTACGAGCAGTACTTC.